The 32 T cell receptor beta chains in this list originate from one sample, sequenced in a study of radiation and T cells in renal cell carcinoma. Time point defined: blood 2 weeks post-SBRT. Treatment meaning: 15 Gy SBRT to primary tumor, nephrectomy 4 weeks later. Profiled with immunoSEQ multiplex PCR; TCRdb holds only in-frame clones, not every one. The profile shows 150,000 to 160,000 clones, roughly 89% of them singletons. The sequences come from blood, collected from a patient whose treatment included radiotherapy and nephrectomy. The source of these receptors is a woman in her forties or fifties with renal cell carcinoma.

This sequence joins TRBV5-1 and TRBJ2-7; D is possibly TRBD1 (5 bases). This CDR3 is 15 amino acids long. The germline V gene has CDR1 SGHRS and CDR2 YFSETQ. V lost 3 bases and J lost 3, with 16 bases in between. The CDR3 loop reads CASSWSGSANYEQYF. The CDR3 DNA follows: TGCGCCAGCAGCTGGTCAGGGTCGGCCAACTACGAGCAGTACTTC.

The rearrangement links TRBV19 to TRBJ2-6; possibly TRBD1 or TRBD2 for D (6 bases each). The CDR3 spans 15 residues. Germline V lookup: CDR1 LNHDA, CDR2 SQIVND (reference sequence). With 6 bases removed from V and 4 bases from J, the gap between germline ends came to 13 bases. CDR3 loop: CASSSGARGANVLTF. The CDR3 nucleotides are TGTGCCAGTAGCTCGGGGGCGCGCGGGGCCAACGTCCTGACTTTC. The whole variable domain, remainder taken from reference TRBV19 and TRBJ2-6, is DGGITQSPKYLFRKEGQNVTLSCEQNLNHDAMYWYRQDPGQGLRLIYYSQIVNDFQKGDIAEGYSVSREKKESFPLTVTSAQKNPTAFYLCASSSGARGANVLTFGAGSRLTVL.

The rearrangement uses TRBV5-1 and TRBJ2-1; 12 bases line up with TRBD2. Germline V gives CDR1 SGHRS, CDR2 YFSETQ. V lost 0 bases and J lost 9; bases outside the gene matches: 4. CDR3 length: 15 amino acids. This chain's CDR3 is CASSLVLAGGREQFF. CDR3 in DNA: TGCGCCAGCAGCTTGGTACTAGCGGGGGGCCGTGAGCAGTTCTTC.

V and J are TRBV5-1 and TRBJ1-5; D call uncertain. CDR1 and CDR2 (germline): SGHRS, YFSETQ. V was shortened by 0 bases and J by 4 bases, with 8 bases between the two germline ends. The CDR3 covers 14 residues. CDR3 region: CASSLGVANQPQHF. CDR3 sequence (DNA): TGCGCCAGCAGCTTGGGGGTGGCTAATCAGCCCCAGCATTTT.

This chain connects TRBV11-2 to TRBJ1-5; D is unclear. The germline V and J ends were trimmed by 4 bases and 8 bases, with 15 bases remaining between them. This CDR3 is built from 14 residues. From germline, CDR1 is SGHAT and CDR2 FQNNGV. CDR3 residues: CASSSAAALEPQHF. CDR3 in DNA: TGTGCCAGCAGCTCCGCCGCAGCTTTGGAGCCCCAGCATTTT.

The chain couples TRBV18 to TRBJ1-5; maybe TRBD1 (6 bases). Trimming stripped 2 bases from V and 3 bases from J, with 11 bases between. Germline V gene sequence: CDR1 KGHSH, CDR2 LQKENI. The CDR3 is made up of 15 amino acids. The CDR3 sequence: CASSPGKGVNQPQHF. CDR3 DNA: TGTGCCAGCTCACCAGGGAAGGGGGTCAATCAGCCCCAGCATTTT. Filled out from reference TRBV18 and TRBJ1-5, the complete variable domain reads NAGVMQNPRHLVRRRGQEARLRCSPMKGHSHVYWYRQLPEEGLKFMVYLQKENIIDESGMPKERFSAEFPKEGPSILRIQQVVRGDSAAYFCASSPGKGVNQPQHFGDGTRLSIL.

This clone has a single count. This chain connects TRBV5-1 to TRBJ2-2; TRBD1 matches 9 bases. The germline V gene has CDR1 SGHRS and CDR2 YFSETQ. Trimming took 2 bases from V and 4 from J; bases not matched to a gene: 3. The CDR3 extends over 15 amino acids. This chain's CDR3 is CASSFLDRGTGELFF. In DNA, the CDR3 is TGCGCCAGCAGCTTCTTGGACAGGGGCACCGGGGAGCTGTTTTTT. Combining the CDR3 with reference TRBV5-1 and TRBJ2-2 gives the whole variable domain KAGVTQTPRYLIKTRGQQVTLSCSPISGHRSVSWYQQTPGQGLQFLFEYFSETQRNKGNFPGRFSGRQFSNSRSEMNVSTLELGDSALYLCASSFLDRGTGELFFGEGSRLTVL.

This chain joins TRBV11-1 and TRBJ1-1; possible D gene TRBD1, 5 bases. Germline loops: CDR1 SGHAT, CDR2 FQDESV (reference sequence). Deletions cut 5 bases from V and 1 base from J, with 11 bases between. The CDR3 sequence is 14 residues long. DNA for the CDR3: TGTGCCAGCAGCCGAGGGGTTACGAACACTGAAGCTTTCTTT. Translated, it gives CASSRGVTNTEAFF.

The gene calls are TRBV7-9 and TRBJ1-4; D remains unclear. CDR1 SEHNR and CDR2 FQNEAQ come from the germline V gene (reference sequence). Trimming took off 5 bases at V and 2 bases at J, with 15 bases between the two ends. This CDR3 has 16 amino acids. The chain's CDR3 is CASSPGHFATNEKLFF. The CDR3 DNA reads TGTGCCAGCAGCCCCGGGCACTTCGCCACTAATGAAAAACTGTTTTTT. The full variable domain, in which reference TRBV7-9 and TRBJ1-4 provide the parts outside the CDR3, is DTGVSQNPRHKITKRGQNVTFRCDPISEHNRLYWYRQTLGQGPEFLTYFQNEAQLEKSRLLSDRFSAERPKGSFSTLEIQRTEQGDSAMYLCASSPGHFATNEKLFFGSGTQLSVL.

The chain has TRBV21-1 and TRBJ1-2. TRBV21-1 is a documented pseudogene. The CDR3 covers 15 residues. CDR3 nucleotides: TGTGCCAGCAGCCCAAGGTCAGTTCTTGACTATGGCTACACCTTC. It is translated as CASSPRSVLDYGYTF.

The chain carries TRBV7-9 and TRBJ2-1, with TRBD2 as a possible D gene (7 bases). Trimming cost V 5 bases and J 7 bases, with 21 bases left between them. The CDR3 runs to 16 residues. CDR1 is SEHNR and CDR2 is FQNEAQ in the germline V gene (reference sequence). CDR3 loop: CASSPPLGGGQNEQFF. The CDR3 nucleotides read TGTGCCAGCAGCCCCCCTTTGGGGGGGGGCCAGAATGAGCAGTTCTTC.

The rearrangement joins TRBV18 to TRBJ1-1; maybe TRBD1 (6 bases). The CDR3 runs to 17 residues. The germline V gene encodes CDR1 KGHSH and CDR2 LQKENI. V gave up 2 bases and J gave up 1 base, with 17 bases separating them. CDR3 residues: CASSPRGGAGPNTEAFF. DNA of the CDR3: TGTGCCAGCTCACCAAGGGGGGGCGCGGGGCCGAACACTGAAGCTTTCTTT. Full variable domain (remainder filled in from reference TRBV18 and TRBJ1-1): NAGVMQNPRHLVRRRGQEARLRCSPMKGHSHVYWYRQLPEEGLKFMVYLQKENIIDESGMPKERFSAEFPKEGPSILRIQQVVRGDSAAYFCASSPRGGAGPNTEAFFGQGTRLTVV.

The rearrangement joins TRBV7-2 to TRBJ1-2, with D perhaps matching TRBD1 (5 bases). The CDR3 runs to 14 residues. Germline CDR1 is SGHTA and CDR2 is FQGNSA. Trimming stripped 4 bases from V and 2 bases from J, with 11 bases between. DNA for the CDR3: TGTGCCAGCAGCTCAAGCCAGGGAAACTATGGCTACACCTTC. Translated, it gives CASSSSQGNYGYTF. The full variable domain, rest sourced from reference TRBV7-2 and TRBJ1-2, is GAGVSQSPSNKVTEKGKDVELRCDPISGHTALYWYRQSLGQGLEFLIYFQGNSAPDKSGLPSDRFSAERTGGSVSTLTIQRTQQEDSAVYLCASSSSQGNYGYTFGSGTRLTVV.

The chain couples TRBV5-1 to TRBJ1-2; tentatively, D is TRBD1 (6 bases). CDR3 length: 15 amino acids. Germline loops: CDR1 SGHRS, CDR2 YFSETQ. V lost 4 bases to trimming and J lost 7 bases, with 20 bases between them. The CDR3 reads CASSAPGGAVSGYTF. Here the CDR3 DNA reads TGCGCCAGCAGCGCACCTGGGGGCGCGGTGAGTGGCTACACCTTC. Looking up the rest from reference TRBV5-1 and TRBJ1-2 gives the full variable domain: KAGVTQTPRYLIKTRGQQVTLSCSPISGHRSVSWYQQTPGQGLQFLFEYFSETQRNKGNFPGRFSGRQFSNSRSEMNVSTLELGDSALYLCASSAPGGAVSGYTFGSGTRLTVV.

This clone was seen a handful of times. This chain links TRBV6-5 with TRBJ1-2, with D possibly matching TRBD1 (6 bases). Germline V gene data show CDR1 as MNHEY and CDR2 as SVGAGI. The CDR3 loop spans 12 amino acids. The germline V and J ends were trimmed by 5 bases and 6 bases, with 10 bases remaining between them. CDR3 protein: CASSQNRDGYTF. CDR3 in DNA: TGTGCCAGCAGTCAGAACAGGGATGGCTACACCTTC.

Here the CDR3 reads CASSPQPLQAAVQPQHF. The CDR3 DNA reads TGTGCCAGTAGTCCCCAACCCCTTCAAGCGGCGGTCCAGCCCCAGCATTTT. The V gene is TRBV19, the J gene TRBJ1-5, with D unresolved. Trimming pared 5 bases from V and 7 bases from J, leaving 24 bases between. The CDR3 totals 17 residues. Germline V CDR1 and CDR2: LNHDA, SQIVND (reference sequence). Drawing the rest from reference TRBV19 and TRBJ1-5, the complete variable domain is DGGITQSPKYLFRKEGQNVTLSCEQNLNHDAMYWYRQDPGQGLRLIYYSQIVNDFQKGDIAEGYSVSREKKESFPLTVTSAQKNPTAFYLCASSPQPLQAAVQPQHFGDGTRLSIL.

This sequence joins TRBV11-2 and TRBJ2-7; D call uncertain. V was trimmed by 1 base and J by 2 bases, leaving 9 bases between them. Germline lookup yields CDR1 SGHAT and CDR2 FQNNGV. This CDR3 has 14 amino acids. CDR3 region: CASSLVSRPYEQYF. The CDR3 DNA reads as TGTGCCAGCAGCTTAGTTTCCCGTCCCTACGAGCAGTACTTC.

V usage is TRBV19 and J usage is TRBJ2-7, with D tentatively TRBD1 (7 bases). This CDR3 has 15 residues. V was pared by 1 base and J by 3 bases, with 13 bases between. Germline CDR1 reads LNHDA; CDR2 reads SQIVND (reference sequence). As DNA, the CDR3 is TGTGCCAGTAGTATAGTTGGCAGGGGGGACTACGAGCAGTACTTC. The encoded protein is CASSIVGRGDYEQYF.

This clone was seen only a few times. V is TRBV18 and J is TRBJ1-5; D not certain. CDR1 is KGHSH and CDR2 is LQKENI in the germline V gene. V was trimmed by 0 bases and J by 0 bases, leaving 9 bases between them. CDR3 length: 16 residues. The CDR3 DNA sequence: TGTGCCAGCTCACCACCGGGAGGGCATAGCAATCAGCCCCAGCATTTT. Translation: CASSPPGGHSNQPQHF.

The chain joins TRBV14 to TRBJ1-3; no reliable D call. Germline V gene data show CDR1 as SGHDN and CDR2 as FVKESK. Between the trimmed V and J ends, which lost 4 bases and 0 bases, there was a span of 10 bases. The CDR3 contains 15 residues. CDR3 residues: CASSLRVRSGNTIYF. The CDR3, as DNA: TGTGCCAGCAGCCTGCGGGTACGCTCTGGAAACACCATATATTTT. Together with reference TRBV14 and TRBJ1-3, the CDR3 gives the full variable domain: EAGVTQFPSHSVIEKGQTVTLRCDPISGHDNLYWYRRVMGKEIKFLLHFVKESKQDESGMPNNRFLAERTGGTYSTLKVQPAELEDSGVYFCASSLRVRSGNTIYFGEGSWLTVV.

This clone was counted once. The rearrangement links TRBV2 to TRBJ2-7, with a tentative D call TRBD1 (5 bases). The CDR3 covers 15 residues. V was trimmed by 8 bases and J by 0 bases, leaving 17 bases between them. Per the germline V gene, CDR1 is SNHLY and CDR2 is FYNNEI. In nucleotides, the CDR3 is TGTGCCAGCCACTTGGGGTTGGACAACTCCTACGAGCAGTACTTC. Its translation: CASHLGLDNSYEQYF.

This chain joins TRBV19 and TRBJ2-5, with 8 bases fitting TRBD2. After removal of 0 bases from V and 4 bases from J, the junction contained 7 bases not matched to a gene. This CDR3 has 16 residues. CDR1 is LNHDA, CDR2 SQIVND, per germline (reference sequence). For the CDR3, the DNA is TGTGCCAGTAGTATAGATCACCGGGGGGGCCTAGAGACCCAGTACTTC. Residues: CASSIDHRGGLETQYF.

The V call is TRBV5-4, the J call TRBJ2-2; 7 positions match TRBD1. The CDR3 contains 14 residues. The V gene end was trimmed by 3 bases and the J gene end by 1 base; junction bases not matched to a gene: 0. In germline, CDR1 is SGHNT, CDR2 YYREEE (reference sequence). CDR3 residues: CASSWTGNTGELFF. Written as DNA, the CDR3 is TGTGCCAGCAGCTGGACAGGGAACACCGGGGAGCTGTTTTTT. Variable domain in full (rest from reference TRBV5-4 and TRBJ2-2): ETGVTQSPTHLIKTRGQQVTLRCSSQSGHNTVSWYQQALGQGPQFIFQYYREEENGRGNFPPRFSGLQFPNYSSELNVNALELDDSALYLCASSWTGNTGELFFGEGSRLTVL.

The V call is TRBV5-4, the J call TRBJ2-1; 9 nucleotides match TRBD2. J was trimmed by 8 bases and V by 0 bases; bases with no gene match: 9. The CDR3 covers 16 residues. Per germline, CDR1 SGHNT and CDR2 YYREEE (reference sequence). The chain's CDR3 is CASSLDSSGVLDEQFF. The CDR3 DNA reads as TGTGCCAGCAGCTTGGACTCTAGCGGGGTATTGGATGAGCAGTTCTTC.

J is TRBJ2-3 and V is TRBV5-4; D gene unclear. V lost 2 bases and J 4 bases, leaving 17 bases between the germline ends. CDR1 and CDR2 from the germline V gene are SGHNT and YYREEE (reference sequence). CDR3 size: 16 residues. The CDR3 loop is CASSLGSPGGPDTQYF. CDR3 nucleotide sequence: TGTGCCAGCAGCTTAGGTTCCCCGGGCGGCCCAGATACGCAGTATTTT.

This sequence joins TRBV5-6 and TRBJ2-7, with 7 nucleotides matching TRBD2. Trimming took 3 bases from V and 1 from J; bases not matched to a gene: 1. Germline loops: CDR1 SGHDT, CDR2 YYEEEE. The length of the CDR3 is 13 residues. For the CDR3, the DNA is TGTGCCAGCAGCTGGGGGGGATCCTACGAGCAGTACTTC. Its translation is CASSWGGSYEQYF.

This rearrangement joins TRBV6-1 to TRBJ1-3, with D hard to call. Germline lookup yields CDR1 MNHNS and CDR2 SASEGT. The V end lost 6 bases, the J end lost 3 bases, and 9 bases lay between the germline ends. The CDR3 is made up of 13 amino acids. CDR3 sequence reads: CASSRENGNTIYF. In DNA, the CDR3 is TGTGCCAGCAGCCGAGAGAATGGAAACACCATATATTTT.

DNA for the CDR3: TGTGCCAGCAGTTTCCGGAGGGACAGGGGAACGCAGTATTTT. Translating gives CASSFRRDRGTQYF. The rearrangement links TRBV28 to TRBJ2-3; 10 bases line up with TRBD1. V was clipped by 3 bases and J by 9 bases; unmatched bases: 6. Germline CDR1 MDHEN, CDR2 SYDVKM. CDR3 length equals 14 residues.

As for this clone: The sample contains more than one DNA sequence encoding this CDR3. This chain connects TRBV6-5 to TRBJ2-1; tentatively, D is TRBD1 (6 bases). The CDR3 is made up of 15 amino acids. The germline V and J ends were trimmed by 6 bases and 1 base, with 13 bases remaining between them. Per germline, CDR1 MNHEY and CDR2 SVGAGI. The CDR3 nucleotides are TGTGCCAGCAGAACAGATAGGGGGTCCTACAATGAGCAGTTCTTC. This sequence encodes CASRTDRGSYNEQFF.

The chain employs TRBV28 and TRBJ1-1; maybe TRBD1 (6 bases). Trimming took off 9 bases at V and 10 bases at J, with 24 bases between the two ends. Germline loops: CDR1 MDHEN, CDR2 SYDVKM. This CDR3 comprises 14 residues. This CDR3 is CASQDGGRVSPAFF. CDR3 nucleotide sequence: TGTGCCAGTCAAGACGGGGGGCGCGTGTCGCCAGCTTTCTTT.

The rearrangement links TRBV6-1 to TRBJ2-7; maybe TRBD2 (6 bases). In germline, CDR1 is MNHNS, CDR2 SASEGT. CDR3 length: 16 amino acids. V dropped 1 base and J dropped 2 bases, with 15 bases sitting between them. CDR3 DNA: TGTGCCAGCAGTGAAGGAGGACTACATACCGCCTACGAGCAGTACTTC. Translating gives CASSEGGLHTAYEQYF.

The V gene is TRBV10-3, the J gene TRBJ2-7; a possible D gene is TRBD2 (7 bases). The V end was cut by 8 bases, the J end by 5 bases, with 25 bases between. Germline V lookup: CDR1 ENHRY, CDR2 SYGVKD. The CDR3 extends over 16 amino acids. The CDR3 reads CAISGGGGPVADEQYF. The CDR3 coding sequence is TGTGCCATCTCCGGAGGGGGAGGGCCGGTGGCGGACGAGCAGTACTTC.